This entry describes one TCR beta chain. Its target is unknown. This CDR3 contains 15 residues. CDR1 is SNHLY, CDR2 FYNNEI, per germline. Trimming at V came to 7 bases and at J to 3 bases, leaving 9 bases not matched to a gene. This entry comes from a study of T cells in Graves' hyperthyroidism and ophthalmopathy. Whole-study findings and limits: A median around 6.4 months before onset, the model predicted ophthalmopathy. From stable hyperthyroidism, ophthalmopathy was set apart by a 13 V-J model.

Newly diagnosed hyperthyroidism, duration under 2 months, in patients aged 18 to 65. Researchers took RNA transcripts and amplified the TCR beta CDR3 regions from them. Primed by the HTBI set, a first-round RT-PCR was run on the TCR CDR3. TCRdb passed the multiplex PCR reads through MiXCR, listing each CDR3 protein once. The table shows 280,000 or so distinct CDR3 sequences, with about 16% occurring only once. Material for sequencing was blood. The chain uses TRBV2 and TRBJ2-1; 7 nucleotides agree with TRBD2. This TCR came from a woman aged 45-60 years with Graves' hyperthyroidism that later progressed to Graves' ophthalmopathy. CDR3 sequence: CASTNPGLLYNEQFF. In DNA form, the CDR3 reads TGTGCCAGCACAAATCCGGGACTACTCTACAATGAGCAGTTCTTC. Using reference TRBV2 and TRBJ2-1 for the parts outside the CDR3, the full variable domain is EPEVTQTPSHQVTQMGQEVILRCVPISNHLYFYWYRQILGQKVEFLVSFYNNEISEKSEIFDDQFSVERPDGSNFTLKIRSTKLEDSAMYFCASTNPGLLYNEQFFGPGTRLTVL.